The TCR beta chain described here comes from a study of T cells in Graves' hyperthyroidism and ophthalmopathy. Study overall: Peripheral blood was acquired at first diagnosis, ahead of any therapy whatsoever.

Broader study findings: Onset of ophthalmopathy came a median approximately 6.5 months after the model predicted it.

Exclusions: uncontrolled infection, other autoimmune disease, pregnancy, lactation. For the diagnoses, clinical symptoms, serum thyroxine and TRAb, thyroid ultrasound and orbital computed tomography were used. In the case of this clonotype: Its cognate antigen is unknown.

Researchers amplified the TCR beta CDR3 regions from RNA transcripts. The HTBI primer set was used in a first-round RT-PCR of the TCR CDR3. TCRdb fed the multiplex PCR reads into MiXCR, producing one record per CDR3 protein. The data show about 640,000 distinct CDR3 sequences, with less than 25% seen just once and around a third held by the top ten. Trimming left V 1 base short and J 4 bases short, with 13 bases between. This CDR3 is 16 amino acids long. The germline V gene encodes CDR1 LGHNA and CDR2 YSLEER. The sample was blood. This rearrangement joins TRBV4-3 to TRBJ1-4; D is uncertain. The TCR comes from a man aged 30-40 years with Graves' ophthalmopathy. The CDR3 DNA reads TGCGCCAGCAGCCAAGCGGTACAGCCTTTTAATGAAAAACTGTTTTTT. Its translation is CASSQAVQPFNEKLFF.